The 25 T cell receptor beta chains presented below share a single source sample, sequenced in a study of blood T cell repertoires in COVID-19. Some clones are missing from TCRdb's copy, which holds only in-frame ones; the method was immunoSEQ multiplex PCR. The profile shows 72,000 or so clones, approximately 85% of them singletons. The sample comprised peripheral blood. The receptor source for this set is a woman older than 75 with active or convalescent COVID-19.

CDR3 sequence (DNA): TGTGCCAGCAGCGTAGTGGGAACAGGGGGCCAGCAAGAGACCCAGTACTTC. Its protein product is CASSVVGTGGQQETQYF. This rearrangement joins TRBV9 to TRBJ2-5; 9 positions agree with TRBD1. This CDR3 is 17 amino acids long. Trimming cost V 0 bases and J 2 bases; bases outside gene matches: 8. Germline-derived CDR1 and CDR2 are SGDLS and YYNGEE.

This chain uses TRBV7-2 with TRBJ1-3, with 8 nucleotides matching TRBD1. The V and J ends lost 7 bases and 8 bases, in that order; junction bases with no gene match: 7. Per germline, CDR1 SGHTA and CDR2 FQGNSA. This CDR3 spans 13 amino acids. CDR3 protein: CASTLDRVDTIYF. The CDR3 nucleotides read TGTGCCAGCACCTTGGACAGGGTGGACACCATATATTTT.

V is TRBV27 and J is TRBJ1-2, with 12 bases identical to TRBD1. V lost 5 bases to trimming and J lost 4 bases; unmatched junction nucleotides: 5. The germline gives CDR1 MNHEY, CDR2 SMNVEV (reference sequence). There are 15 residues in the CDR3. CDR3 sequence (DNA): TGTGCCAGCAGTGGGGACAGGGGGCTAGCCTATGGCTACACCTTC. It is translated as CASSGDRGLAYGYTF.

The V and J genes are TRBV6-5 and TRBJ2-7; 10 positions match TRBD1. The length of the CDR3 is 14 residues. The J segment lost 4 bases and the V segment lost 6 bases, leaving 6 bases of the junction unmatched. Germline CDR1 is MNHEY and CDR2 is SVGAGI. In DNA, the CDR3 is TGTGCCAGCAGGGGGGGACAGGGGCGGTACGAGCAGTACTTC. Protein: CASRGGQGRYEQYF.

The genes are TRBV5-4 and TRBJ2-7; perhaps TRBD2 as D (7 bases). This CDR3 has 17 residues. Per germline, CDR1 SGHNT and CDR2 YYREEE (reference sequence). V lost 4 bases, J lost 0 bases, and 20 bases lay in between. CDR3 DNA sequence: TGTGCCAGCAGCCCGGGGGGCTCCGAGCGGAGCTCCTACGAGCAGTACTTC. The encoded protein is CASSPGGSERSSYEQYF.

This clone was counted only a few times. The chain uses TRBV18 and TRBJ1-6, with D possibly being TRBD1 (6 bases). Trimming left V 2 bases short and J 6 bases short, with 11 bases between. The V gene's germline CDR1 is KGHSH and CDR2 LQKENI. There are 15 residues in the CDR3. CDR3 coding DNA: TGTGCCAGCTCACCAGGGCAGGGGTCTAATTCACCCCTCCACTTT. Its protein product is CASSPGQGSNSPLHF.

This clone is a singleton in its sample. The chain couples TRBV30 to TRBJ2-5; TRBD2 aligns across 8 bases. J gave up 5 bases and V 1 base, and 12 bases lay outside the gene matches. The CDR3 is 16 residues long. The germline gives CDR1 GTSNPN, CDR2 SVGIG (reference sequence). CDR3 residues: CAWSGGTGGTMETQYF. DNA for the CDR3: TGTGCCTGGAGTGGGGGGACGGGGGGGACTATGGAGACCCAGTACTTC.

This clone was counted a single time. V and J are TRBV18 and TRBJ2-7; possible D gene TRBD1, 6 bases. Germline values: CDR1 KGHSH, CDR2 LQKENI. The CDR3 sequence is 13 residues long. V gave up 3 bases and J gave up 3 bases, with 9 bases separating them. The CDR3, as DNA: TGTGCCAGCTCACCGGACAGATTCTACGAGCAGTACTTC. Its protein product is CASSPDRFYEQYF.

The V and J genes are TRBV4-3 and TRBJ1-2, with a tentative D call TRBD1 (5 bases). The CDR3 contains 15 residues. V lost 2 bases and J 4 bases, leaving 14 bases between the germline ends. Germline V gene lookup returns CDR1 LGHNA and CDR2 YSLEER. In nucleotides, the CDR3 is TGCGCCAGCAGCCAATTCACCAGGGTTGGCTATGGCTACACCTTC. As protein: CASSQFTRVGYGYTF.

The rearrangement uses TRBV7-2 and TRBJ2-1, with D perhaps matching TRBD2 (6 bases). Trimming shortened V by 4 bases and J by 8 bases, and 30 bases separated the two germline ends. Per germline, CDR1 SGHTA and CDR2 FQGNSA. The CDR3 runs to 19 residues. The DNA of the CDR3 is TGTGCCAGCAGCTCATCACCCCCAACCAGCGGTACCGGGGGACATGAGCAGTTCTTC. Its protein is CASSSSPPTSGTGGHEQFF.

The chain combines TRBV5-1 with TRBJ2-2, with TRBD2 as a possible D gene (6 bases). This CDR3 has 16 residues. Per the germline V gene, CDR1 is SGHRS and CDR2 is YFSETQ. V was trimmed by 0 bases and J by 8 bases, leaving 17 bases between them. The CDR3 DNA reads TGCGCCAGCAGCTTGGCCATTAGCGGCCTCCCTGGGGAGCTGTTTTTT. It translates to CASSLAISGLPGELFF.

V gene TRBV7-9 combines with J gene TRBJ1-1; D is unresolved. The CDR3 has 14 amino acids. Germline V gene lookup returns CDR1 SEHNR and CDR2 FQNEAQ (reference sequence). V lost 6 bases and J 9 bases, leaving 20 bases between the germline ends. The CDR3 sequence: CASRPTRRSLQAFF. CDR3 nucleotide sequence: TGTGCCAGCAGACCTACCCGTCGCTCACTTCAAGCTTTCTTT. The full variable domain, with the rest looked up from reference TRBV7-9 and TRBJ1-1, is DTGVSQNPRHKITKRGQNVTFRCDPISEHNRLYWYRQTLGQGPEFLTYFQNEAQLEKSRLLSDRFSAERPKGSFSTLEIQRTEQGDSAMYLCASRPTRRSLQAFFGQGTRLTVV.

The chain employs TRBV28 and TRBJ2-7; TRBD2 aligns across 7 bases. The CDR3 is made up of 16 amino acids. Germline-derived CDR1 and CDR2 are MDHEN and SYDVKM. Trimming removed 8 bases from V and 5 bases from J; junction bases left unmatched: 18. CDR3 DNA sequence: TGTGCCAGCGAAGAGGCCCTGGGGGGGAGTAATGACGAGCAGTACTTC. As protein: CASEEALGGSNDEQYF. The whole variable domain, remainder taken from reference TRBV28 and TRBJ2-7, is DVKVTQSSRYLVKRTGEKVFLECVQDMDHENMFWYRQDPGLGLRLIYFSYDVKMKEKGDIPEGYSVSREKKERFSLILESASTNQTSMYLCASEEALGGSNDEQYFGPGTRLTVT.

V usage is TRBV7-3 and J usage is TRBJ1-1; the match to TRBD1 covers 7 bases. Germline-derived CDR1 and CDR2 are SGHTA and FQGTGA. Germline trimming cut 5 bases from V and 0 bases from J; bases unmatched to any gene: 3. There are 14 residues in the CDR3. Written as DNA, the CDR3 is TGTGCCAGCAGCGCCCAGGGGGTGAACACTGAAGCTTTCTTT. Its protein is CASSAQGVNTEAFF.

This chain joins TRBV5-1 and TRBJ2-3; D gene unclear. The ends were cut back, 5 bases at V and 3 bases at J, with 16 bases in the middle. This CDR3 has 15 residues. From germline, CDR1 is SGHRS and CDR2 YFSETQ. CDR3 bases: TGCGCCAGCAGTTATTCCCTTGGGCCTACAGATACGCAGTATTTT. Its translation is CASSYSLGPTDTQYF.

In this sample, this clone turned up a few times. V usage is TRBV28 and J usage is TRBJ2-2; 10 bases fit TRBD2. The CDR3 length is 18 residues. Germline trimming cut 2 bases from V and 0 bases from J; bases unmatched to any gene: 6. The germline V gene encodes CDR1 MDHEN and CDR2 SYDVKM. The CDR3 nucleotides read TGTGCCAGCAGTTTAGTTGGTAGCGGGGGGCCGAACACCGGGGAGCTGTTTTTT. Translated: CASSLVGSGGPNTGELFF. Full variable domain (missing parts from reference TRBV28 and TRBJ2-2): DVKVTQSSRYLVKRTGEKVFLECVQDMDHENMFWYRQDPGLGLRLIYFSYDVKMKEKGDIPEGYSVSREKKERFSLILESASTNQTSMYLCASSLVGSGGPNTGELFFGEGSRLTVL.

This clone has a handful of counts. The chain uses TRBV5-1 and TRBJ2-1; possible D gene TRBD1, 6 bases. V was cut by 4 bases and J by 5 bases, with 19 bases left in between. The germline V gene encodes CDR1 SGHRS and CDR2 YFSETQ. This CDR3 region has 16 residues. For the CDR3, the DNA is TGCGCCAGCAGCAAGCTCCAGGGCGAGGGGGACAATGAGCAGTTCTTC. It is translated as CASSKLQGEGDNEQFF.

The genes are TRBV6-2 or TRBV6-3 and TRBJ2-3, with unresolved D. V was pared by 4 bases and J by 2 bases, with 10 bases between. The germline V gene encodes CDR1 MNHEY and CDR2 SVGEGT. The CDR3 consists of 14 residues. The CDR3 region has the DNA TGTGCCAGCAGTTTGCCAACTAACACAGATACGCAGTATTTT. Amino acids: CASSLPTNTDTQYF.

This clone appeared once. The chain carries TRBV4-1 and TRBJ2-5, with 11 bases fitting TRBD1. Germline CDR1 reads MGHRA; CDR2 reads YSYEKL. This CDR3 has 17 residues. The trim removed 1 base at V and 1 base at J, leaving 5 bases unmatched. The CDR3 nucleotides read TGCGCCAGCAGCCAAGCCCCCGGGACAGGGGGCCAAGAGACCCAGTACTTC. Amino acid sequence: CASSQAPGTGGQETQYF.

This clone turned up a few times. The chain recombines TRBV28 with TRBJ1-2; 8 bases fit TRBD1. CDR3 length: 14 amino acids. Trimming cost V 7 bases and J 5 bases; bases outside gene matches: 9. Looked up from germline, CDR1 is MDHEN and CDR2 is SYDVKM. The CDR3 sequence: CASTPGGAIYGYTF. The CDR3 DNA reads as TGTGCCAGCACCCCAGGGGGCGCGATTTATGGCTACACCTTC.

This chain joins TRBV15 and TRBJ2-3, with 8 bases aligning to TRBD1. CDR1 is LNHNV and CDR2 is YYDKDF in the germline V gene (reference sequence). The CDR3 runs 16 residues. Losses at the gene ends were 6 bases for V and 5 bases for J; bases not matched to a gene: 13. The DNA of the CDR3 is TGTGCCACCAGGGTGCCCCAGCTCAGGGGGCTAGATACGCAGTATTTT. Protein product: CATRVPQLRGLDTQYF.

The chain combines TRBV4-1 with TRBJ2-1; TRBD1 matches at 9 bases. V trimming: 5 bases; J trimming: 8 bases; junction bases outside the gene matches: 13. CDR1 is MGHRA, CDR2 YSYEKL, per germline. The CDR3 contains 16 residues. The CDR3 region is CASSSPGQGIIHEQFF. In DNA, the CDR3 is TGCGCCAGCAGCTCACCGGGACAGGGCATCATCCATGAGCAGTTCTTC.

The V and J genes are TRBV7-2 and TRBJ1-5, with 7 bases aligning to TRBD1. The CDR3 has 16 amino acids. The junction had 4 bases not matched to a gene; V was cut back by 2 bases and J by 0 bases. Germline V lookup: CDR1 SGHTA, CDR2 FQGNSA. CDR3 loop: CASSLSDRVSNQPQHF. The CDR3 DNA reads TGTGCCAGCAGCTTAAGCGACAGGGTTAGCAATCAGCCCCAGCATTTT.

This chain links TRBV10-2 with TRBJ2-7, with a weak D call TRBD1 (5 bases). V gave up 2 bases and J gave up 0 bases, with 23 bases separating them. The CDR3 spans 19 residues. Germline V gene lookup returns CDR1 WSHSY and CDR2 SAAADI. This CDR3 is CASSEIRRQGRLSSYEQYF. In nucleotides, the CDR3 is TGCGCCAGCAGTGAGATCAGGCGGCAGGGTCGACTCAGCTCCTACGAGCAGTACTTC.

V and J are TRBV6-6 and TRBJ2-5; 12 bases line up with TRBD1. Germline V lookup: CDR1 MNHNY, CDR2 SVGAGI (reference sequence). The ends lost 0 bases at V and 5 bases at J; junction bases unmatched: 4. The CDR3 is 16 amino acids. The CDR3 sequence: CASSYSGDRGRETQYF. The CDR3 DNA sequence: TGTGCCAGCAGTTACTCTGGGGACAGGGGGCGGGAGACCCAGTACTTC.